These T cell receptor beta chains were read from a single sample in a study of cytomegalovirus exposure and HLA in healthy donors. Profiled with immunoSEQ multiplex PCR; TCRdb holds only in-frame clones, not every one. The table includes roughly 90,000 clones, around 80% detected once. Sample: PBMCs. The receptors come from a man younger than 45 in good health and CMV-seronegative. The CDR3 runs from the conserved cysteine through the conserved F or W. D genes are given only for firm matches. Clone size is not always given. Where it is, it says once, few, many or a class for expanded clones.

CDR3 DNA: TGTGCCAGCAGCCGCGGTTCCTACGAGCAGTACTTC
CDR3 protein: CASSRGSYEQYF
D gene: NA
J gene: TRBJ2-7
clone size: NA
V gene: TRBV7-9

CDR3 DNA: TGCGCCAGCAGCGGCAGCGGGACAGGGGGCGAGACCCAGTACTTC
CDR3 protein: CASSGSGTGGETQYF
D gene: TRBD1
J gene: TRBJ2-5
clone size: NA
V gene: TRBV5-1

CDR3 DNA: TGCAGCGTTTTGGGTACAGGGGGTGTTTATGAGCAGTACTTC
CDR3 protein: CSVLGTGGVYEQYF
D gene: TRBD1
J gene: TRBJ2-7
clone size: NA
V gene: TRBV29-1

CDR3 DNA: TGTGCCAGCAGGGGGACAGAAATTATCAATGAGCAGTTCTTC
CDR3 protein: CASRGTEIINEQFF
D gene: TRBD1
J gene: TRBJ2-1
clone size: NA
V gene: TRBV6-5

CDR3 DNA: TGTGCCTGGAGTGTACTAGGGGGAACTGAAGCTTTCTTT
CDR3 protein: CAWSVLGGTEAFF
D gene: NA
J gene: TRBJ1-1
clone size: NA
V gene: TRBV30

CDR3 DNA: TGTGCCAGCATGGTAGGGGATATCACTGAAGCTTTCTTT
CDR3 protein: CASMVGDITEAFF
D gene: NA
J gene: TRBJ1-1
clone size: NA
V gene: TRBV6-1

CDR3 DNA: TGTGCCAGCAGCCCCCGGGGGGCGAGAAGTCAGCCCCAGCATTTT
CDR3 protein: CASSPRGARSQPQHF
D gene: NA
J gene: TRBJ1-5
clone size: NA
V gene: TRBV27

CDR3 DNA: TGTGCCAGCAGCCTGGCGGGACTACCCTCCTACGAGCAGTACTTC
CDR3 protein: CASSLAGLPSYEQYF
D gene: TRBD2
J gene: TRBJ2-7
clone size: NA
V gene: TRBV5-4

CDR3 DNA: TGTGCCAGCAGAGCGACAGTAAACACCGGGGAGCTGTTTTTT
CDR3 protein: CASRATVNTGELFF
D gene: NA
J gene: TRBJ2-2
clone size: NA
V gene: TRBV6-4

CDR3 DNA: TGTGCCAGTAGTATCCTAGCGATCGGGGAGCTGTTTTTT
CDR3 protein: CASSILAIGELFF
D gene: NA
J gene: TRBJ2-2
clone size: NA
V gene: TRBV19

CDR3 DNA: TGTGCCACCAGCAGGTTCGCTAGCGGGGCCACAGATACGCAGTATTTT
CDR3 protein: CATSRFASGATDTQYF
D gene: TRBD2
J gene: TRBJ2-3
clone size: once
V gene: TRBV15

CDR3 DNA: TGTGCCAGCAGCACAGAGACTAGCGGCACCGGGGAGCTGTTTTTT
CDR3 protein: CASSTETSGTGELFF
D gene: TRBD2
J gene: TRBJ2-2
clone size: NA
V gene: TRBV5-8

CDR3 DNA: TGTGCCAGCAGCTTGGCCAGTGGAACAGGGGGACAGCCCCAGCATTTT
CDR3 protein: CASSLASGTGGQPQHF
D gene: TRBD1
J gene: TRBJ1-5
clone size: NA
V gene: TRBV5-6

CDR3 DNA: TGTGCCAGCAGTGACTCGGCAGGGGATTACAATGAGCAGTTCTTC
CDR3 protein: CASSDSAGDYNEQFF
D gene: NA
J gene: TRBJ2-1
clone size: NA
V gene: TRBV6-4

CDR3 DNA: TGTGCCACCGTGGGGGGTTACCCTGATGAAAAACTGTTTTTT
CDR3 protein: CATVGGYPDEKLFF
D gene: NA
J gene: TRBJ1-4
clone size: NA
V gene: TRBV28

CDR3 DNA: TGCGCCAGCAGCCTCGACGGACAGGGGGGTTTTGGCAATCAGCCCCAGCATTTT
CDR3 protein: CASSLDGQGGFGNQPQHF
D gene: TRBD1
J gene: TRBJ1-5
clone size: NA
V gene: TRBV5-1

CDR3 DNA: TGTGCCAGCAGCCCACAGGGGGGGACTGAAGCTTTCTTT
CDR3 protein: CASSPQGGTEAFF
D gene: TRBD1
J gene: TRBJ1-1
clone size: NA
V gene: TRBV7-9

CDR3 DNA: TGTGCCAGCAGCTTAGTCGGTGGTGGCACAGATACGCAGTATTTT
CDR3 protein: CASSLVGGGTDTQYF
D gene: NA
J gene: TRBJ2-3
clone size: NA
V gene: TRBV7-2

CDR3 DNA: TGTGCCAGCAGCTTAGGACTCCTGGCGAGTGAAAAACTGTTTTTT
CDR3 protein: CASSLGLLASEKLFF
D gene: NA
J gene: TRBJ1-4
clone size: NA
V gene: TRBV11-2

CDR3 DNA: TGTGCCAGCAGCTACGCAGGGCTTTATGGCTACACCTTC
CDR3 protein: CASSYAGLYGYTF
D gene: NA
J gene: TRBJ1-2
clone size: NA
V gene: TRBV5-5

CDR3 DNA: TGTGCCAGCAGCCGACAGGGGGCGGGAGAGACCCAGTACTTC
CDR3 protein: CASSRQGAGETQYF
D gene: TRBD1
J gene: TRBJ2-5
clone size: NA
V gene: TRBV7-7

CDR3 DNA: TGCGCCAGCAGCTCGGGGGGGCCGAGCGGGGAGCTGTTTTTT
CDR3 protein: CASSSGGPSGELFF
D gene: TRBD2
J gene: TRBJ2-2
clone size: NA
V gene: TRBV5-1

CDR3 DNA: TGTGCCTGGAGTGTGGGGCGGATTAATACGCAGTATTTT
CDR3 protein: CAWSVGRINTQYF
D gene: NA
J gene: TRBJ2-3
clone size: NA
V gene: TRBV30

CDR3 DNA: TGTGCCAGCAGCTTGGGGGACTACAACACCGGGGAGCTGTTTTTT
CDR3 protein: CASSLGDYNTGELFF
D gene: TRBD2
J gene: TRBJ2-2
clone size: NA
V gene: TRBV5-5

CDR3 DNA: TGTGCCAGCAGTGCTCGCCAGGGGGACACTGAAGCTTTCTTT
CDR3 protein: CASSARQGDTEAFF
D gene: TRBD1
J gene: TRBJ1-1
clone size: NA
V gene: TRBV2

CDR3 DNA: TGTGCCAGCAGCGCCAGTCAGGGGCCCTACGAGCAGTACTTC
CDR3 protein: CASSASQGPYEQYF
D gene: NA
J gene: TRBJ2-7
clone size: NA
V gene: TRBV6-1

CDR3 DNA: TGTGCCAGCAGCATCGGGACTAAGAACACCATATATTTT
CDR3 protein: CASSIGTKNTIYF
D gene: NA
J gene: TRBJ1-3
clone size: NA
V gene: TRBV11-2

CDR3 DNA: TGTGCCAGCAGCCGTCTAGGGGGAAAAGATAATTCACCCCTCCACTTT
CDR3 protein: CASSRLGGKDNSPLHF
D gene: NA
J gene: TRBJ1-6
clone size: NA
V gene: TRBV7-2

CDR3 DNA: TGTGCCAGCAGCGTAATTTGGGGTGCTAGCGGGAAGTACAATGAGCAGTTCTTC
CDR3 protein: CASSVIWGASGKYNEQFF
D gene: TRBD2
J gene: TRBJ2-1
clone size: NA
V gene: TRBV5-6

CDR3 DNA: TGTGCCAGCAGCTTGCTACAGGGCTTGGCAGATACGCAGTATTTT
CDR3 protein: CASSLLQGLADTQYF
D gene: NA
J gene: TRBJ2-3
clone size: NA
V gene: TRBV7-2

CDR3 DNA: TGTGCCAGCAACCAACGGCTGATCGGGGCTTTCTTT
CDR3 protein: CASNQRLIGAFF
D gene: NA
J gene: TRBJ1-1
clone size: NA
V gene: TRBV7-2

CDR3 DNA: TGTGCCAGCAGCTCCGGCGGCTCCGGGGAGGGAGATACGCAGTATTTT
CDR3 protein: CASSSGGSGEGDTQYF
D gene: TRBD2
J gene: TRBJ2-3
clone size: NA
V gene: TRBV13

CDR3 DNA: TGTGCCAGCAGTGAATTGACCGGGAAGGTGCAGTATTTT
CDR3 protein: CASSELTGKVQYF
D gene: NA
J gene: TRBJ2-3
clone size: NA
V gene: TRBV6-4

CDR3 DNA: TGTGCCAGCAGCGGCGTCTCAGGGGGCTTTAACACCGGGGAGCTGTTTTTT
CDR3 protein: CASSGVSGGFNTGELFF
D gene: TRBD1
J gene: TRBJ2-2
clone size: NA
V gene: TRBV5-4

CDR3 DNA: TGTGCCAGTAGTATAATGGGGGCTAATAACGAGCAGTACTTC
CDR3 protein: CASSIMGANNEQYF
D gene: NA
J gene: TRBJ2-7
clone size: NA
V gene: TRBV19

CDR3 DNA: TGCGCCCCCCTGGGATGGGGGCCGGAGACCCAGTACTTC
CDR3 protein: CAPLGWGPETQYF
D gene: NA
J gene: TRBJ2-5
clone size: NA
V gene: TRBV5-1

CDR3 DNA: TGTGCCAGCAGCTTTGGTACAGTCCTTAGCACAGATACGCAGTATTTT
CDR3 protein: CASSFGTVLSTDTQYF
D gene: NA
J gene: TRBJ2-3
clone size: NA
V gene: TRBV7-9

CDR3 DNA: TGTGCCAGCTCACAACTTTTACAGGGGGCGGGAAGAGATACGCAGTATTTT
CDR3 protein: CASSQLLQGAGRDTQYF
D gene: TRBD1
J gene: TRBJ2-3
clone size: NA
V gene: TRBV18

CDR3 DNA: TGTGCCAGTGGGACAGGGGAATGGGATGAGCAGTTCTTC
CDR3 protein: CASGTGEWDEQFF
D gene: TRBD1
J gene: TRBJ2-1
clone size: NA
V gene: TRBV2